The 25 T cell receptor beta chains reported below all come from one sample, sequenced in a study of glioma-infiltrating T cells after dendritic cell vaccination. The table came from immunoSEQ multiplex PCR; TCRdb's copy has only in-frame clones and leaves some out. The sample has some 46,000 clones; 75% to 90% are singletons. Time point: after dendritic cell vaccination, including at tumor progression/relapse. Sequencing used blood, obtained after dendritic cell vaccination. Receptors were obtained from a human donor with glioblastoma.

The chain couples TRBV30 to TRBJ2-1, with TRBD2 identical over 7 bases. With 1 base clipped from V and 7 bases from J, the junction kept 7 bases outside the gene matches. The V gene's germline CDR1 is GTSNPN and CDR2 SVGIG (reference sequence). There are 14 residues in the CDR3. The CDR3 DNA reads TGTGCCTGGAGTGAGGCGGGAGAGGTGAATGAGCAGTTCTTC. Protein product: CAWSEAGEVNEQFF.

V usage is TRBV2 and J usage is TRBJ2-1; 14 bases map to TRBD2. CDR1 SNHLY and CDR2 FYNNEI come from the germline V gene. This CDR3 spans 18 amino acids. V shed 8 bases, J shed 0 bases, and the junction held 9 bases outside the gene matches. This CDR3 reads CASATGLAGVNSYNEQFF. Written as DNA, the CDR3 is TGTGCCAGCGCCACGGGACTAGCGGGAGTTAACTCCTACAATGAGCAGTTCTTC.

The genes are TRBV7-9 and TRBJ2-6; tentative D call: TRBD2 (7 bases). This CDR3 region has 18 residues. V lost 4 bases and J lost 0, with 16 bases in between. The germline V gene has CDR1 SEHNR and CDR2 FQNEAQ (reference sequence). The CDR3 spells CASSSLGGHGSGANVLTF. CDR3 sequence (DNA): TGTGCCAGCAGCTCCCTCGGGGGGCACGGCTCTGGGGCCAACGTCCTGACTTTC.

This chain uses TRBV5-4 with TRBJ1-1; 7 positions match TRBD1. J lost 1 base, V lost 4 bases, and 4 bases had no gene match. This CDR3 is 14 amino acids long. Germline CDR1 SGHNT, CDR2 YYREEE (reference sequence). The CDR3 sequence is CASSPGTENTEAFF. For the CDR3, the DNA is TGTGCCAGCAGCCCCGGGACAGAGAACACTGAAGCTTTCTTT.

J is TRBJ2-2 and V is TRBV19; D gene uncertain. The CDR3 covers 16 residues. Germline CDR1 reads LNHDA; CDR2 reads SQIVND (reference sequence). V dropped 5 bases and J dropped 2 bases, with 15 bases sitting between them. CDR3 residues: CASSPQAHTNTGELFF. The CDR3 DNA follows: TGTGCCAGTAGTCCCCAGGCCCATACTAACACCGGGGAGCTGTTTTTT.

The chain couples TRBV18 to TRBJ1-4; TRBD1 is a possible D gene (5 bases). Deletions cut 1 base from V and 8 bases from J, with 17 bases between. This CDR3 has 16 residues. Germline V CDR1 and CDR2: KGHSH, LQKENI. CDR3 protein: CASSPQWQGAHEKLFF. The CDR3 nucleotides read TGTGCCAGCTCACCACAGTGGCAGGGTGCACACGAAAAACTGTTTTTT.

The chain carries TRBV28 and TRBJ2-7; 7 bases agree with TRBD1. The germline CDR1 and CDR2 sequences are MDHEN and SYDVKM. Trimming cost V 6 bases and J 3 bases; bases outside gene matches: 8. The CDR3 runs to 14 residues. The CDR3 DNA follows: TGTGCCAGCAGAAGTGGGGACAGCTACTACGAGCAGTACTTC. It encodes CASRSGDSYYEQYF. The variable domain in full, completed from reference TRBV28 and TRBJ2-7, reads DVKVTQSSRYLVKRTGEKVFLECVQDMDHENMFWYRQDPGLGLRLIYFSYDVKMKEKGDIPEGYSVSREKKERFSLILESASTNQTSMYLCASRSGDSYYEQYFGPGTRLTVT.

The chain carries TRBV30 and TRBJ1-2, with D unclear. Looked up from germline, CDR1 is GTSNPN and CDR2 is SVGIG (reference sequence). Between the trimmed V and J ends, which lost 2 bases and 2 bases, there was a span of 6 bases. CDR3 length: 12 amino acids. CDR3 protein: CAWSPGNYGYTF. The DNA of the CDR3 is TGTGCCTGGAGTCCGGGGAACTATGGCTACACCTTC.

The rearrangement links TRBV4-2 to TRBJ1-4; no clear D gene. The CDR3 consists of 14 residues. V gave up 0 bases and J gave up 9 bases, with 11 bases separating them. Germline CDR1 is LGHNA and CDR2 is YNFKEQ. The CDR3 region has the DNA TGTGCCAGCAGCCAAGATAGACTTGCACAAAAACTGTTTTTT. Residues: CASSQDRLAQKLFF.

The chain links TRBV6-5 to TRBJ1-2; no clear D gene. CDR3 size: 12 residues. The germline V gene encodes CDR1 MNHEY and CDR2 SVGAGI. Trimming pared 5 bases from V and 8 bases from J, leaving 12 bases between. The CDR3 DNA is TGTGCCAGCAGTGTTAGCGGAACAGGCTACACCTTC. Amino acids: CASSVSGTGYTF.

This clone occurred a few times. This chain joins TRBV6-5 and TRBJ2-7; TRBD1 might be the D (6 bases). CDR3 length: 14 residues. Germline CDR1 and CDR2: MNHEY and SVGAGI. V was trimmed by 7 bases and J by 1 base, leaving 14 bases between them. This chain's CDR3 is CASKWRTESYEQYF. For the CDR3, the DNA is TGTGCCAGCAAGTGGAGGACAGAGTCCTACGAGCAGTACTTC.

This chain joins TRBV4-1 and TRBJ1-2; the D is unclear. V was shortened by 3 bases and J by 7 bases, with 9 bases between the two germline ends. Germline assignment: CDR1 MGHRA and CDR2 YSYEKL. This CDR3 has 12 residues. CDR3 in amino acids: CASSHMTGGYTF. CDR3 nucleotides: TGCGCCAGCAGCCACATGACGGGTGGCTACACCTTC.

V is TRBV10-3 and J is TRBJ2-5; no reliable D call. Between the trimmed V and J ends, which lost 0 bases and 5 bases, there was a span of 4 bases. CDR3 length: 12 residues. Germline assignment: CDR1 ENHRY and CDR2 SYGVKD. CDR3 bases: TGTGCCATCAGTGAGTCGCGGGAGACCCAGTACTTC. Translating gives CAISESRETQYF.

V gene TRBV5-1 combines with J gene TRBJ2-7; no firm D call. Looked up from germline, CDR1 is SGHRS and CDR2 is YFSETQ. V was trimmed by 1 base and J by 4 bases, leaving 15 bases between them. This CDR3 has 15 residues. CDR3 protein: CASSLFPGKDYEQYF. CDR3 bases: TGCGCCAGCAGCTTGTTCCCGGGTAAGGATTACGAGCAGTACTTC.

This clone is a singleton in its sample. V is TRBV28 and J is TRBJ1-5; maybe TRBD1 (6 bases). Per germline, CDR1 MDHEN and CDR2 SYDVKM. This CDR3 is 15 amino acids long. Trimming removed 6 bases at V and 3 bases at J, with 15 bases between. The CDR3 DNA is TGTGCCAGCAGGTCAGGGGTGGACCTCAATCAGCCCCAGCATTTT. This gives the protein CASRSGVDLNQPQHF.

The V gene is TRBV19, the J gene TRBJ1-4, with 12 positions matching TRBD1. The CDR3 length is 19 residues. V dropped 5 bases and J dropped 1; count of bases not matched to a gene: 11. Per germline, CDR1 LNHDA and CDR2 SQIVND (reference sequence). In DNA, the CDR3 is TGTGCCAGTAGTGTCCTCCCGGGACAGGGGGCGATAACTAATGAAAAACTGTTTTTT. Its protein is CASSVLPGQGAITNEKLFF.

The chain carries TRBV11-3 and TRBJ2-1; D is unresolved. The germline V gene has CDR1 SGHNT and CDR2 YENEEA. The CDR3 runs to 14 residues. Trimming took 3 bases from V and 3 from J, leaving 9 bases between them. This CDR3 reads CASSLGRNYNEQFF. As DNA, the CDR3 is TGTGCCAGCAGCTTGGGCAGAAACTACAATGAGCAGTTCTTC.

The V gene is TRBV6-4, the J gene TRBJ2-5; 10 bases agree with TRBD2. This CDR3 has 16 residues. CDR1 and CDR2 (germline): MRHNA, SNTAGT. The trim removed 6 bases at V and 4 bases at J, leaving 11 bases unmatched. CDR3 coding DNA: TGTGCCAGCAGCGCCTACTTGAGCGGGGGGGGAGAGACCCAGTACTTC. Translated: CASSAYLSGGGETQYF.

This sequence joins TRBV2 and TRBJ2-3; possible D gene TRBD2, 6 bases. The CDR3 consists of 16 residues. The germline gives CDR1 SNHLY, CDR2 FYNNEI. Trimming removed 2 bases at V and 0 bases at J, with 12 bases between. CDR3: CASSELGGGSTDTQYF. The CDR3 DNA is TGTGCCAGCAGTGAATTGGGGGGAGGTAGCACAGATACGCAGTATTTT.

This clone turned up a few times. The CDR3 is CASSLTQGFGNTIYF. Here the CDR3 DNA reads TGTGCCAGCAGTCTAACTCAGGGGTTCGGAAACACCATATATTTT. This chain links TRBV28 with TRBJ1-3, with a possible D match to TRBD1 (6 bases). V was cut by 5 bases and J by 4 bases, with 15 bases left in between. This CDR3 is 15 amino acids long. From germline, CDR1 is MDHEN and CDR2 SYDVKM. Supplemented by reference TRBV28 and TRBJ1-3, the full variable domain reads DVKVTQSSRYLVKRTGEKVFLECVQDMDHENMFWYRQDPGLGLRLIYFSYDVKMKEKGDIPEGYSVSREKKERFSLILESASTNQTSMYLCASSLTQGFGNTIYFGEGSWLTVV.

The V call is TRBV18, the J call TRBJ1-2; weak D call: TRBD1 (5 bases). The CDR3 has 13 amino acids. V gave up 3 bases and J gave up 6 bases, with 11 bases separating them. Germline CDR1 is KGHSH and CDR2 is LQKENI. CDR3 in amino acids: CASSPSDSHGYTF. As DNA, the CDR3 is TGTGCCAGCTCACCCAGTGACAGTCATGGCTACACCTTC.

The chain joins TRBV14 to TRBJ2-1; 13 nucleotides match TRBD2. This CDR3 is built from 17 residues. Per the germline V gene, CDR1 is SGHDN and CDR2 is FVKESK. V shed 3 bases, J shed 6 bases, and the junction held 8 bases outside the gene matches. The CDR3 is CASSHYRLAGGPNEQFF. DNA of the CDR3: TGTGCCAGCAGCCACTACCGACTAGCGGGAGGCCCCAATGAGCAGTTCTTC. Filled out from reference TRBV14 and TRBJ2-1, the complete variable domain reads EAGVTQFPSHSVIEKGQTVTLRCDPISGHDNLYWYRRVMGKEIKFLLHFVKESKQDESGMPNNRFLAERTGGTYSTLKVQPAELEDSGVYFCASSHYRLAGGPNEQFFGPGTRLTVL.

The CDR3 loop is CASSLGLRTGGEETQYF. CDR3 in DNA: TGCGCCAGCAGCTTGGGCCTCAGGACAGGAGGGGAAGAGACCCAGTACTTC. The chain couples TRBV5-1 to TRBJ2-5; possible D gene TRBD1, 7 bases. Per germline, CDR1 SGHRS and CDR2 YFSETQ. V was cut by 0 bases and J by 3 bases, with 18 bases left in between. The CDR3 extends over 17 amino acids. Looking up the rest from reference TRBV5-1 and TRBJ2-5 gives the full variable domain: KAGVTQTPRYLIKTRGQQVTLSCSPISGHRSVSWYQQTPGQGLQFLFEYFSETQRNKGNFPGRFSGRQFSNSRSEMNVSTLELGDSALYLCASSLGLRTGGEETQYFGPGTRLLVL.

The gene calls are TRBV6-5 and TRBJ2-7; D might be TRBD1 (6 bases). The V end was cut by 6 bases, the J end by 7 bases, with 22 bases between. CDR3 size: 15 residues. Germline V CDR1 and CDR2: MNHEY, SVGAGI. In DNA, the CDR3 is TGTGCCAGCAGACCATCCGGGACAACCCCGCGGGAGCAGTACTTC. As protein: CASRPSGTTPREQYF.

The chain uses TRBV15 and TRBJ1-2, with a weak D call TRBD1 (5 bases). Trimming left V 3 bases short and J 2 bases short, with 13 bases between. CDR1 and CDR2 from the germline V gene are LNHNV and YYDKDF (reference sequence). The CDR3 runs 15 residues. CDR3 loop: CATSRGRQSNYGYTF. The DNA of the CDR3 is TGTGCCACCAGCAGGGGTCGACAGTCCAACTATGGCTACACCTTC.